These 21 T cell receptor beta chains share one sample of origin, sequenced in a study of T cell repertoires in ileal Crohn's disease. Method: immunoSEQ multiplex PCR; TCRdb's copy keeps in-frame clones and lacks some. In the table there are fewer than 20,000 clones, 90% to 95% of which are singletons. Material for sequencing was ileal tissue. The receptors were sampled from an adult with Crohn's disease.

The genes are TRBV27 and TRBJ2-1; the match to TRBD2 covers 16 bases. CDR3 length: 17 amino acids. Looked up from germline, CDR1 is MNHEY and CDR2 is SMNVEV (reference sequence). V was clipped by 5 bases and J by 9 bases; unmatched bases: 10. The CDR3 region has the DNA TGTGCCAGCAGTAGGACCGGGACTAGCGGGGGGGCAGGTGAGCAGTTCTTC. Encoded protein: CASSRTGTSGGAGEQFF.

The chain carries TRBV30 and TRBJ1-1; the match to TRBD1 covers 7 bases. CDR1 GTSNPN and CDR2 SVGIG come from the germline V gene (reference sequence). V was pared by 3 bases and J by 6 bases, with 4 bases of the junction left unmatched. This CDR3 contains 12 residues. This CDR3 is CAWRPTGAEAFF. The DNA of the CDR3 is TGTGCCTGGAGACCTACAGGGGCTGAAGCTTTCTTT.

The chain recombines TRBV7-9 with TRBJ2-3; TRBD2 might be the D (5 bases). Germline CDR1 and CDR2: SEHNR and FQNEAQ (reference sequence). The CDR3 extends over 14 amino acids. Trimming pared 1 base from V and 9 bases from J, leaving 14 bases between. The CDR3 region is CASSLGGGGSTQYF. The CDR3 DNA is TGTGCCAGCAGCTTAGGAGGAGGTGGGAGCACGCAGTATTTT.

The genes are TRBV18 and TRBJ2-3, with a tentative D call TRBD1 (6 bases). The germline V gene has CDR1 KGHSH and CDR2 LQKENI. The V and J ends lost 3 bases and 0 bases respectively, with 16 bases between them. This CDR3 comprises 17 residues. The CDR3 bases are TGTGCCAGCTCACCTCCAGCCGGGACATCTAGCACAGATACGCAGTATTTT. Protein sequence: CASSPPAGTSSTDTQYF.

This chain connects TRBV5-1 to TRBJ2-3, with TRBD1 matching over 9 bases. Germline V gene lookup returns CDR1 SGHRS and CDR2 YFSETQ. The CDR3 extends over 15 amino acids. V shed 4 bases and J 5 bases; nucleotides not matched to a gene: 8. The CDR3 reads CASSRGDREQDTQYF. The CDR3 region has the DNA TGCGCCAGCAGCCGGGGGGACAGGGAACAAGATACGCAGTATTTT.

V is TRBV5-5 and J is TRBJ2-7; D is possibly TRBD1 (6 bases). This CDR3 comprises 14 residues. Germline V CDR1 and CDR2: SGHKS, YYEKEE (reference sequence). Trimming shortened V by 5 bases and J by 1 base, and 13 bases separated the two germline ends. In DNA, the CDR3 is TGTGCCAGCAGTTACTGGACAGAATCCTACGAGCAGTACTTC. Encoded protein: CASSYWTESYEQYF.

The genes are TRBV4-3 and TRBJ1-4; 8 nucleotides line up with TRBD1. After removal of 3 bases from V and 7 bases from J, the junction contained 10 bases not matched to a gene. Germline V gene data show CDR1 as LGHNA and CDR2 as YSLEER. This CDR3 comprises 16 residues. CDR3 protein: CASSQGTGQVGEKLFF. As DNA, the CDR3 is TGCGCCAGCAGCCAGGGGACAGGACAGGTCGGTGAAAAACTGTTTTTT.

The chain recombines TRBV7-9 with TRBJ1-3, with a tentative D call TRBD1 (6 bases). This CDR3 is 13 amino acids long. The germline V and J ends were trimmed by 5 bases and 4 bases, with 9 bases remaining between them. Germline V gene lookup returns CDR1 SEHNR and CDR2 FQNEAQ (reference sequence). The DNA of the CDR3 is TGTGCCAGCAGCAGGACAGAAGGAAACACCATATATTTT. This codes for CASSRTEGNTIYF.

The V gene is TRBV9, the J gene TRBJ2-1, with a weak D call TRBD1 (7 bases). Germline V gives CDR1 SGDLS, CDR2 YYNGEE. This CDR3 spans 17 amino acids. Trimming removed 3 bases at V and 3 bases at J, with 19 bases between. The CDR3: CASSASISGGNYNEQFF. The CDR3 DNA reads TGTGCCAGCAGCGCGAGTATTTCAGGGGGGAACTACAATGAGCAGTTCTTC. The full variable domain, in which reference TRBV9 and TRBJ2-1 provide the parts outside the CDR3, is DSGVTQTPKHLITATGQRVTLRCSPRSGDLSVYWYQQSLDQGLQFLIQYYNGEERAKGNILERFSAQQFPDLHSELNLSSLELGDSALYFCASSASISGGNYNEQFFGPGTRLTVL.

The chain couples TRBV12-5 to TRBJ2-7; maybe TRBD2 (6 bases). The V end was cut by 2 bases, the J end by 2 bases, with 13 bases between. CDR1 and CDR2 (germline): LGHNT, FRNRAP. There are 15 residues in the CDR3. CDR3 in amino acids: CASGLRSGLTYEQYF. CDR3 coding DNA: TGTGCTAGTGGTTTGAGGTCAGGACTAACCTACGAGCAGTACTTC.

The chain carries TRBV7-2 and TRBJ2-2; 10 nucleotides match TRBD2. V was clipped by 2 bases and J by 8 bases; unmatched bases: 5. CDR1 SGHTA and CDR2 FQGNSA come from the germline V gene. The CDR3 totals 15 residues. CDR3 sequence reads: CASSLQRGGRGELFF. The CDR3 coding sequence is TGTGCCAGCAGCTTACAGCGGGGGGGCCGAGGGGAGCTGTTTTTT.

The chain employs TRBV7-8 and TRBJ1-1; maybe TRBD1 (5 bases). CDR1 and CDR2 (germline): SGHVS, FQNEAQ. The CDR3 spans 17 residues. Between the trimmed V and J ends, which lost 0 bases and 4 bases, there was a span of 18 bases. The CDR3 DNA sequence: TGTGCCAGCAGCTTAGCTACTCGGACACACTGGGGCACTGAAGCTTTCTTT. This gives the protein CASSLATRTHWGTEAFF.

This sequence joins TRBV14 and TRBJ2-2, with D possibly matching TRBD2 (5 bases). There are 15 residues in the CDR3. Trimming stripped 1 base from V and 6 bases from J, with 12 bases between. Germline CDR1 and CDR2: SGHDN and FVKESK. The CDR3: CASSQGPGRAGELFF. CDR3 bases: TGTGCCAGCAGCCAAGGGCCGGGAAGAGCCGGGGAGCTGTTTTTT.

With regard to this clone: An end of the junction does not agree with germline; a read error may underlie this. The chain links TRBV10-3 to TRBJ2-1; no clear D gene. CDR1 is ENHRY, CDR2 SYGVKD, per germline. The CDR3 extends over 13 amino acids. The CDR3 sequence is CAISESADNDQFF. Here the CDR3 DNA reads TGTGCCATCAGTGAGTCGGCAGACAATGATCAGTTCTTC.

CDR3 DNA: TGCGCCAGCAGCCCCCGGGACAGGGGGAATGAGCAGTTCTTC. This sequence encodes CASSPRDRGNEQFF. The rearrangement links TRBV4-3 to TRBJ2-1; 11 bases line up with TRBD1. Germline lookup yields CDR1 LGHNA and CDR2 YSLEER. The CDR3 has 14 residues. The V and J ends lost 4 bases and 7 bases, in that order; junction bases with no gene match: 3.

DNA for the CDR3: TGCGCCAGCAGCTTGGTAGGGGGCGGCGAGACCCAGTACTTC. Translated: CASSLVGGGETQYF. The V and J genes are TRBV5-1 and TRBJ2-5; TRBD1 aligns across 7 bases. Germline trimming cut 0 bases from V and 5 bases from J; bases unmatched to any gene: 4. The CDR3 is 14 amino acids. Germline V CDR1 and CDR2: SGHRS, YFSETQ.

The chain is built from TRBV21-1 and TRBJ2-1; TRBD2 is the table's D call and was not checked against the DNA. TRBV21-1 is a pseudogene locus. The CDR3 sequence is 14 residues long. The CDR3 DNA sequence: TGTGCCAGCACCTCTTTAGAGACCTACAATGAGCAGTTCTTC. It encodes CASTSLETYNEQFF.

The chain links TRBV11-2 to TRBJ2-3; 7 nucleotides line up with TRBD2. The CDR3 is 14 amino acids. The V segment lost 5 bases and the J segment 3 bases; nucleotides outside the gene matches: 5. Germline CDR1 is SGHAT and CDR2 is FQNNGV. The CDR3 nucleotides are TGTGCCAGCAGCCCAGTACTAGCGACAGATACGCAGTATTTT. It yields the protein CASSPVLATDTQYF. The entire variable domain, with the rest obtained from reference TRBV11-2 and TRBJ2-3, is as follows: EAGVAQSPRYKIIEKRQSVAFWCNPISGHATLYWYQQILGQGPKLLIQFQNNGVVDDSQLPKDRFSAERLKGVDSTLKIQPAKLEDSAVYLCASSPVLATDTQYFGPGTRLTVL.

This clone was counted once. This rearrangement joins TRBV11-2 to TRBJ2-7, with a weak D call TRBD1 (6 bases). V lost 0 bases, J lost 3 bases, and 12 bases lay in between. Germline CDR1 SGHAT, CDR2 FQNNGV. This CDR3 comprises 15 residues. Written as DNA, the CDR3 is TGTGCCAGCAGCTTAGAGAGTACAGGGAGCTACGAGCAGTACTTC. Translating it yields CASSLESTGSYEQYF.

The chain combines TRBV2 with TRBJ2-5; 12 bases align to TRBD2. The V and J ends lost 7 bases and 2 bases, in that order; junction bases with no gene match: 5. The CDR3 consists of 15 residues. Germline CDR1 SNHLY, CDR2 FYNNEI. CDR3 region: CASMGTSGSQETQYF. DNA of the CDR3: TGTGCCAGCATGGGGACTAGCGGGTCACAAGAGACCCAGTACTTC.

V usage is TRBV5-4 and J usage is TRBJ2-1, with D uncertain. The CDR3 totals 14 residues. V was clipped by 4 bases and J by 5 bases, with 13 bases between them. The germline CDR1 and CDR2 sequences are SGHNT and YYREEE (reference sequence). The CDR3 loop reads CASSRARLNNEQFF. The DNA of the CDR3 is TGTGCCAGCAGCCGAGCCCGACTGAACAATGAGCAGTTCTTC. Full variable domain (outside the CDR3, taken from reference TRBV5-4 and TRBJ2-1): ETGVTQSPTHLIKTRGQQVTLRCSSQSGHNTVSWYQQALGQGPQFIFQYYREEENGRGNFPPRFSGLQFPNYSSELNVNALELDDSALYLCASSRARLNNEQFFGPGTRLTVL.